What follows are 5 T cell receptor beta chains derived from one specimen sequenced in a study of identical twins. A single record per CDR3 protein comes from TCRdb applying MiXCR to the 5' RACE reads. Among roughly 630,000 distinct CDR3 sequences, just over 7% were seen once, and the ten largest hold roughly 1.5%. These same data were also listed under a study on yellow fever vaccine responses in identical twins.

Sequenced: PBMCs. These receptors all come from a woman aged 18-35 years in good health.

The J gene is TRBJ2-7, the V gene TRBV11-2; maybe TRBD2 (5 bases). V lost 5 bases to trimming and J lost 2 bases, with 16 bases between them. CDR1 is SGHAT, CDR2 FQNNGV, per germline. The CDR3 covers 15 residues. CDR3 region: CASSPLVARPYEQYF. CDR3 DNA sequence: TGTGCCAGCAGCCCCCTGGTAGCGCGACCCTACGAGCAGTACTTC.

This clonotype showed up just a few times. The rearrangement links TRBV4-2 to TRBJ2-3, with D possibly being TRBD1 (7 bases). CDR1 and CDR2 (germline): LGHNA, YNFKEQ. This CDR3 comprises 18 residues. V was pared by 0 bases and J by 4 bases, with 20 bases between. CDR3 in amino acids: CASSQDLRGVIISDTQYF. In nucleotides, the CDR3 is TGTGCCAGCAGCCAAGACCTCAGGGGGGTGATCATCTCAGATACGCAGTATTTT.

This clonotype was counted many times. The V and J genes are TRBV20-1 and TRBJ2-7, with a tentative D call TRBD1 (5 bases). This CDR3 has 13 residues. V gave up 5 bases and J gave up 1 base, with 12 bases separating them. The germline CDR1 and CDR2 sequences are DFQATT and SNEGSKA (reference sequence). CDR3 sequence (DNA): TGCAGTGCTCCAGGACAAGTATCCTACGAGCAGTACTTC. It translates to CSAPGQVSYEQYF.

CDR3 sequence: CASSLSGSWGYEQYF. The CDR3 bases are TGTGCCAGCAGCCTTTCGGGCAGTTGGGGCTACGAGCAGTACTTC. The V gene is TRBV3-1, the J gene TRBJ2-7; D gene uncertain. Deletions cut 4 bases from V and 3 bases from J, with 16 bases between. The CDR3 has 15 amino acids. Germline values: CDR1 LGHDT, CDR2 YNNKEL (reference sequence).

As for this clonotype: A read error may produce the germline difference seen at one junction end. In DNA, the CDR3 is TGCTGTGCTAGAATGGGGTCTAGCGGGGCCTACAATGAGCAGTTCTTC. This codes for CCARMGSSGAYNEQFF. This chain links TRBV20-1 with TRBJ2-1, with 9 bases identical to TRBD2. This CDR3 has 16 amino acids. Germline CDR1 and CDR2: DFQATT and SNEGSKA (reference sequence).